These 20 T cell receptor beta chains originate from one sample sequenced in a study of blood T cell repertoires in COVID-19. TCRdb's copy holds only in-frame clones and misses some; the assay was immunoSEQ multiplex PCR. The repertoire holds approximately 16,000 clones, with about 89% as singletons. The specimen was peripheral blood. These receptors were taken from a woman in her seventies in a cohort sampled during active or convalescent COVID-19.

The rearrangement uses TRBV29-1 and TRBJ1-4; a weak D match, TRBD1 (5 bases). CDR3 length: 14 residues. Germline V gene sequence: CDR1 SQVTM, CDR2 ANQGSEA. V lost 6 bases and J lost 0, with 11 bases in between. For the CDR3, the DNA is TGCAGCGTGGCCGTCAGGGCAACTAATGAAAAACTGTTTTTT. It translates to CSVAVRATNEKLFF.

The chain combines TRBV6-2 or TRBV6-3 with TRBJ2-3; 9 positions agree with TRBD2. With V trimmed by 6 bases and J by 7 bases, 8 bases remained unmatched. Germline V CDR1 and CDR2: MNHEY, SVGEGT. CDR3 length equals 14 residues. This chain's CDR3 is CASSRSGGENTQYF. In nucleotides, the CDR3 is TGTGCCAGCAGCCGTAGCGGGGGTGAGAATACGCAGTATTTT.

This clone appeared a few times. CDR3 sequence (DNA): TGTGCCAGCAGCCTAAGCGGAAATGAGCAGTTCTTC. Amino acid sequence: CASSLSGNEQFF. V gene TRBV7-8 combines with J gene TRBJ2-1, with D possibly matching TRBD2 (5 bases). Germline CDR1 and CDR2: SGHVS and FQNEAQ. The CDR3 extends over 12 amino acids. V gave up 5 bases and J gave up 7 bases, with 9 bases separating them.

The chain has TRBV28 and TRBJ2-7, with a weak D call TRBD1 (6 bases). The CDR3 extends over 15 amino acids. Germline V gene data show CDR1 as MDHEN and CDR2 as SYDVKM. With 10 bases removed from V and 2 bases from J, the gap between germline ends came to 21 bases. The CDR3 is CATRRSSGAAYEQYF. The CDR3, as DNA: TGTGCCACCCGAAGGTCATCAGGGGCCGCCTACGAGCAGTACTTC.

The CDR3 loop reads CASSLAGGLTGELFF. In DNA, the CDR3 is TGTGCCAGTAGCCTAGCGGGGGGGCTCACCGGGGAGCTGTTTTTT. This chain links TRBV19 with TRBJ2-2; 12 bases line up with TRBD2. The CDR3 length is 15 residues. From germline, CDR1 is LNHDA and CDR2 SQIVND (reference sequence). V shed 6 bases and J 4 bases; nucleotides not matched to a gene: 3.

The CDR3 nucleotides are TGTGCCAGCAGCATGGGAGGCAGAGGGAATCAGCCCCAGCATTTT. This encodes CASSMGGRGNQPQHF. The chain couples TRBV28 to TRBJ1-5; no clear D gene. The V end lost 6 bases, the J end lost 4 bases, and 16 bases lay between the germline ends. Germline V CDR1 and CDR2: MDHEN, SYDVKM. This CDR3 has 15 residues.

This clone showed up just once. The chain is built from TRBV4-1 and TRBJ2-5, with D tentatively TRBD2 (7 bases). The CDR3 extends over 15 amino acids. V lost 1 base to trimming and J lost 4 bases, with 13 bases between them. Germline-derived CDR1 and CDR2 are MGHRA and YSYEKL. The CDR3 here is CASSQVGGRLETQYF. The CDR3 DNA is TGCGCCAGCAGCCAAGTCGGGGGGCGCCTAGAGACCCAGTACTTC.

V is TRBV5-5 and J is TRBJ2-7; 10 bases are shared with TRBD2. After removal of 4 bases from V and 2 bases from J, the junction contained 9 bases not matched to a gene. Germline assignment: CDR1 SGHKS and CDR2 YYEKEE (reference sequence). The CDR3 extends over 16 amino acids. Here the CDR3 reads CASSPTLAGATYEQYF. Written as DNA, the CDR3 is TGTGCCAGCAGCCCGACCCTAGCGGGGGCCACCTACGAGCAGTACTTC.

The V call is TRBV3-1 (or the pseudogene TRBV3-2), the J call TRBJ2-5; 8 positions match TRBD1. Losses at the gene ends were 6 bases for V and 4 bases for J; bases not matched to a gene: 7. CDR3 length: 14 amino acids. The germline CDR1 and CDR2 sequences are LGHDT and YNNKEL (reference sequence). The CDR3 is CASRRRGLRETQYF. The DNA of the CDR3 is TGTGCCAGCAGGCGCAGGGGGCTGCGAGAGACCCAGTACTTC.

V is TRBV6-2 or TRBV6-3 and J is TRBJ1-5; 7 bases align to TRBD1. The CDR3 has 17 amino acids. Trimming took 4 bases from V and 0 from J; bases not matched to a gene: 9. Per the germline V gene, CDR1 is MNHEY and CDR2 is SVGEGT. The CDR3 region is CASSSKRQGTSNQPQHF. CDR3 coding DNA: TGTGCCAGCAGTTCCAAGCGACAGGGCACTAGCAATCAGCCCCAGCATTTT.

The CDR3 coding sequence is TGTGCCAGCAGCCACCCTACCGCAATCACTGCCCACGAGCAGTACTTC. Translated, it gives CASSHPTAITAHEQYF. The chain links TRBV7-9 to TRBJ2-7, with D uncertain. The germline gives CDR1 SEHNR, CDR2 FQNEAQ (reference sequence). V gave up 5 bases and J gave up 5 bases, with 22 bases separating them. The CDR3 has 16 amino acids.

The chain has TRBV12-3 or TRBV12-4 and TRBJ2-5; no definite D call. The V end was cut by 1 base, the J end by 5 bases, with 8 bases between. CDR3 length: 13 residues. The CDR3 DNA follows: TGTGCCAGCAGTTTAGACAGTCGGGAGACCCAGTACTTC. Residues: CASSLDSRETQYF.

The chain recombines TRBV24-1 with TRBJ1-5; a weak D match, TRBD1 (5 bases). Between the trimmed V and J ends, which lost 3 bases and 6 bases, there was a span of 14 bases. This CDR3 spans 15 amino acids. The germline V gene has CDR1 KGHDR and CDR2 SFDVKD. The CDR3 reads CATSDRTRSGQPQHF. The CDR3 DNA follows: TGTGCCACCAGTGATAGGACACGTTCTGGTCAGCCCCAGCATTTT.

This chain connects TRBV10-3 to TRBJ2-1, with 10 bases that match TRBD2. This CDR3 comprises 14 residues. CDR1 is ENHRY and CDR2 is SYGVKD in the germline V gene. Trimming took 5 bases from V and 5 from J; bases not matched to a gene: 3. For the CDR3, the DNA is TGTGCCATCAGTCTAGCGGGGGCAAACAATGAGCAGTTCTTC. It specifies CAISLAGANNEQFF.

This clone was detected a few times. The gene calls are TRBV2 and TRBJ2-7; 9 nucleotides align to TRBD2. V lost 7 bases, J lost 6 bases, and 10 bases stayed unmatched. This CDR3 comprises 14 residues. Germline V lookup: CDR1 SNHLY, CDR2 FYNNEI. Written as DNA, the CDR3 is TGTGCCAGCATATCTGATGGGACTAGCTCCGAGCAGTACTTC. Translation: CASISDGTSSEQYF. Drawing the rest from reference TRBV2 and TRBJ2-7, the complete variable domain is EPEVTQTPSHQVTQMGQEVILRCVPISNHLYFYWYRQILGQKVEFLVSFYNNEISEKSEIFDDQFSVERPDGSNFTLKIRSTKLEDSAMYFCASISDGTSSEQYFGPGTRLTVT.

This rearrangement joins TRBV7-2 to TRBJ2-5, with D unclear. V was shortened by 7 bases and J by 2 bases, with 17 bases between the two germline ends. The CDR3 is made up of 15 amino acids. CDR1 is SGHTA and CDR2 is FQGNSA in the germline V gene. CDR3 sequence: CASTLTGGSQETQYF. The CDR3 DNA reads TGTGCCAGCACCTTGACGGGTGGATCTCAAGAGACCCAGTACTTC.

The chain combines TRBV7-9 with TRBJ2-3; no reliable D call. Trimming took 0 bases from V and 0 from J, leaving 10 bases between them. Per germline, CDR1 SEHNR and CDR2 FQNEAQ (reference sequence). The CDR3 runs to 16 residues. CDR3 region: CASSLALGFSTDTQYF. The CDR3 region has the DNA TGTGCCAGCAGCTTAGCGCTGGGCTTCAGCACAGATACGCAGTATTTT.

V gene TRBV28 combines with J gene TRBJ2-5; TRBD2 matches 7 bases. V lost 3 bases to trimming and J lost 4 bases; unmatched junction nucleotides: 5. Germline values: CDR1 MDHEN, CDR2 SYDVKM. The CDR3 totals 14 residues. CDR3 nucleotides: TGTGCCAGCAGTTTCGGGGGGTGGGGAGAGACCCAGTACTTC. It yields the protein CASSFGGWGETQYF.

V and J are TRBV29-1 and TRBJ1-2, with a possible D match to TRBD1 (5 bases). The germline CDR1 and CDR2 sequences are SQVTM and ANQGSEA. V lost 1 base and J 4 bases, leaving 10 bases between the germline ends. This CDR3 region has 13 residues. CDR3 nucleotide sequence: TGCAGCGTTGAAGTCGGCGGGGGCTATGGCTACACCTTC. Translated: CSVEVGGGYGYTF.

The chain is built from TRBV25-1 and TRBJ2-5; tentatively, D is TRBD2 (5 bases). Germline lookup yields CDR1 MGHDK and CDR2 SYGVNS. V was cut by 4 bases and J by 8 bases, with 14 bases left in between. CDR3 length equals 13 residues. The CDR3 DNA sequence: TGTGCCAGCAGTGGAATCATGGCGGGTACCCAGTACTTC. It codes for CASSGIMAGTQYF.